One T cell receptor (beta chain) is described in this entry. What it recognizes is unknown. The data were taken from a study of response to subunit inactivated influenza vaccine. Study outcomes and limitations: After each seasonal influenza vaccination, few new T cells are recruited, the authors suggested.

TCRdb re-called the RT-PCR reads through MiXCR, storing one row per CDR3 protein. The sample carries more than 200,000 distinct CDR3 sequences, roughly an eighth recorded once. V was pared by 3 bases and J by 6 bases, with 12 bases between. The germline CDR1 and CDR2 sequences are SGHRS and YFSETQ. This CDR3 spans 13 amino acids. The clonotype was recovered from a man over 45 who received an inactivated influenza vaccine. The source material was non-naive T cells sorted from PBMCs, sampled 14 days before vaccination. The rearrangement links TRBV5-1 to TRBJ1-1, with D possibly matching TRBD1 (5 bases). CDR3 nucleotide sequence: TGCGCCAGCAGCTGGCGGGGCAGCCCTGAAGCTTTCTTT. It encodes CASSWRGSPEAFF. The full variable domain, its missing parts supplied by reference TRBV5-1 and TRBJ1-1, is KAGVTQTPRYLIKTRGQQVTLSCSPISGHRSVSWYQQTPGQGLQFLFEYFSETQRNKGNFPGRFSGRQFSNSRSEMNVSTLELGDSALYLCASSWRGSPEAFFGQGTRLTVV.